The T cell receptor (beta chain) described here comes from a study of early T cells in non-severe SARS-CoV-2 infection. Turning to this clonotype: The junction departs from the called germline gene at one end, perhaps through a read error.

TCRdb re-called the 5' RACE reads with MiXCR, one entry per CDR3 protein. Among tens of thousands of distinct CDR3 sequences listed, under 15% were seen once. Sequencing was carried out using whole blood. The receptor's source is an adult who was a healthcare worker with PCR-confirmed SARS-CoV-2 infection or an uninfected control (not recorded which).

CDR3 nucleotides: TGTGCCACCAGTGACTCAGCCCGGGACAGCAATGAGCAGCTCTTC. Its translation: CATSDSARDSNEQLF. The chain combines TRBV24-1 with TRBJ2-1, with TRBD1 matching over 7 bases. The CDR3 spans 15 residues. Germline V lookup: CDR1 KGHDR, CDR2 SFDVKD.